This TCR beta chain was identified during a study of blood T cell repertoires in COVID-19 (dated by TCRdb to the early 2020s). Notes on the research overall: Collaborator samples came from the United States, Italy and Spain and covered acute and convalescent phases of COVID-19. The material from the prospective study consisted of cDNA or gDNA derived from T cells, B-cell-depleted T cells, or PBMCs. The dataset comprised deeply sampled blood TCRbeta repertoires from subjects exposed to, actively infected with, or recovered from COVID-19. The repertoires were released in a freely available public database meant as a resource for research on the immune response to SARS-CoV-2. Samples came from the ongoing ImmuneRACE study (first 160 participants) plus 1,254 subjects from 6 global collaborators. The sample metadata nearly always contained a de-identified subject ID, COVID-19 status, age in years and sex. HLA class I and class II types, where available, came from metadata supplied by the sample provider rather than from assay-based typing. Overall study outcomes, separate from this receptor: How much clinical and demographic metadata was included differed by source and by participant, and the metadata was provided uncurated.

Participants in the prospective study were aged roughly 18 to 90 years, lived in some 24 United States geographic areas, and enrolled through a virtual design. To assign participants to cohorts, the prospective study relied on clinical history that participants themselves reported in a screening survey and a study questionnaire. Recovered participants in ImmuneRACE Cohort 3 were defined by two consecutive negative NP/OP PCR tests, clearance by a healthcare professional, or resolution of symptoms. In the prospective study, mobile phlebotomists collected whole blood, serum and a nasopharyngeal or oropharyngeal swab from each participant. Participants in the prospective study had the option to provide additional blood draws and questionnaires over a 2-month period. Blood samples from the prospective study were shipped frozen or at room temperature prior to DNA extraction. This clone was picked up one time. Its antigen is currently not known. No quality values exist for individual bases; no much larger clone is one base distant.

The cysteine opens and the phenylalanine closes a CDR3 of 22 amino acids. Only the CDR3 DNA is retained, 66 bases long and in frame from the first base. The immunoSEQ Assay, a bias-controlled multiplex PCR, was used to amplify TCRbeta CDR3 regions from genomic DNA. As for the authors' bioinformatics: Within the assay, amplification of reference gene primers was used to estimate how many nucleated cells each sample contained. To quantify the absolute abundance of each unique TCRbeta CDR3 rearrangement, sequence reads were collapsed and filtered. Productive Simpson clonality was computed per sample as the square root of Simpson's diversity index over productive rearrangements. As stored in TCRdb, this immuneACCESS dataset retains in-frame rearrangements with V and J assigned. A fraction of the clones does not appear; measured against another copy, unresolved V genes explain less than half of the discrepancy, and the remainder lacks a known reason. The D gene and trimming were derived from the DNA, and the V and J assignments and clone size from that table. Counted in this sample were a few hundred thousand clones; more than 75% of them appeared once. Approximately 9.3% of the sample rests with the top ten.

The chain is encoded by TRBV12-2 joined to TRBJ1-5; the D segment call TRBD1 is taken from the table without a DNA check. TRBV12-2 is deemed a pseudogene. Sequenced material: PBMCs or T cells enriched from blood (not recorded which). This TCR derives from a woman between 50 and 59 years old who had recovered from COVID-19. The DNA sequence is given as TGTGCAAGTCGCTTAGCGTGGACGGAAGGGCAGGGGGAAAAGCGGAGCAATCAGCCCCAGCATTTT. It is translated as CASRLAWTEGQGEKRSNQPQHF.